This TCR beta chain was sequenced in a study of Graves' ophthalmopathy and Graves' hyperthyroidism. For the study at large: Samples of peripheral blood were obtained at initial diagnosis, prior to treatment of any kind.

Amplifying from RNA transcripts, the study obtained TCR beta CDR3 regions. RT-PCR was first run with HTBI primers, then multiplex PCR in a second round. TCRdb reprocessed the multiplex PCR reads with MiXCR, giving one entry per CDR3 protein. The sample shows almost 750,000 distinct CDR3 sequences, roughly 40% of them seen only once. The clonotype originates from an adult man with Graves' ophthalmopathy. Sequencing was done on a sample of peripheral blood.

CDR3 sequence reads: CASRGTRYYEQYF. The CDR3, as DNA: TGCGCCAGCAGGGGGACTCGATACTACGAGCAGTACTTC. The rearrangement uses TRBV5-1 and TRBJ2-7; weak D call: TRBD2 (6 bases). Looked up from germline, CDR1 is SGHRS and CDR2 is YFSETQ. CDR3 size: 13 residues. The germline V and J ends were trimmed by 5 bases and 3 bases, with 12 bases remaining between them.